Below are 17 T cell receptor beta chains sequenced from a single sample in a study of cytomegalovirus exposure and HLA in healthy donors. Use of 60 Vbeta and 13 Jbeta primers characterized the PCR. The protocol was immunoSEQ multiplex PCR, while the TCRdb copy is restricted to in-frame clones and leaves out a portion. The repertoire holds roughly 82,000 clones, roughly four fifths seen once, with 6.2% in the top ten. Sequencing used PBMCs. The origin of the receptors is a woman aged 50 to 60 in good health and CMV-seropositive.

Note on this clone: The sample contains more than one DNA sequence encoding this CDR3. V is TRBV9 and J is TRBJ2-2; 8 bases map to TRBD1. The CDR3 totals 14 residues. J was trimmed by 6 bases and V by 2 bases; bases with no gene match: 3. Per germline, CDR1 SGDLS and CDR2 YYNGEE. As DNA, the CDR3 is TGTGCCAGCAGCGTTGGACAGGGATCCGGGGAGCTGTTTTTT. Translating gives CASSVGQGSGELFF.

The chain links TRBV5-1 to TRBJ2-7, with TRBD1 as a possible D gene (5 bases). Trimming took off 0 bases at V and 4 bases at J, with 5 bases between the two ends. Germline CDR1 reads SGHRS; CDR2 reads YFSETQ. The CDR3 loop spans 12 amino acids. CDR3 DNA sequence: TGCGCCAGCAGCTTGGACAGGTACGAGCAGTACTTC. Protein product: CASSLDRYEQYF. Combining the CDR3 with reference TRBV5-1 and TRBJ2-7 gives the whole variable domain KAGVTQTPRYLIKTRGQQVTLSCSPISGHRSVSWYQQTPGQGLQFLFEYFSETQRNKGNFPGRFSGRQFSNSRSEMNVSTLELGDSALYLCASSLDRYEQYFGPGTRLTVT.

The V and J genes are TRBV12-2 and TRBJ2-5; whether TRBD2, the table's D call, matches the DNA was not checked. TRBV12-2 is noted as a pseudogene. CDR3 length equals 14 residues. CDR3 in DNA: TGTGCAAGTCGCTTAGCGGGGAGGGTAGGGACCCAGTACTTC. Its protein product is CASRLAGRVGTQYF.

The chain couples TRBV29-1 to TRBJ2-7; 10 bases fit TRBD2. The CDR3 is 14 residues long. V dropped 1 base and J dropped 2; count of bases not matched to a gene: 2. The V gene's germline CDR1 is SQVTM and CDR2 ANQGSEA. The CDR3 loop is CSVEGTSGPYEQYF. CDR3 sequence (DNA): TGCAGCGTTGAAGGGACTAGCGGCCCCTACGAGCAGTACTTC.

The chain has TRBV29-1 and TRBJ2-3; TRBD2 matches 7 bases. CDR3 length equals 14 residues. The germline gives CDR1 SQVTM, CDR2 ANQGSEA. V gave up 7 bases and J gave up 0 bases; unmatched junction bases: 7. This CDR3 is CSGTAGSSTDTQYF. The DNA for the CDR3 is TGCAGCGGCACAGCGGGATCTAGCACAGATACGCAGTATTTT.

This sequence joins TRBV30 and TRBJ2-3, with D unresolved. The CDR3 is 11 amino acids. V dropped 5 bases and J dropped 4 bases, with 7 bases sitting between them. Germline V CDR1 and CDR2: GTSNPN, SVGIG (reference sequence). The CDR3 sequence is CAWGRADTQYF. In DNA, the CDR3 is TGTGCCTGGGGGCGCGCAGATACGCAGTATTTT.

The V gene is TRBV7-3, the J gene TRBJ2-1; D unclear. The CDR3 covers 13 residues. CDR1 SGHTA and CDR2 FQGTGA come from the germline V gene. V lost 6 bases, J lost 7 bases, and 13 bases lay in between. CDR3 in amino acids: CASSRLPENEQFF. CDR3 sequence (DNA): TGTGCCAGCAGTCGTCTTCCTGAGAATGAGCAGTTCTTC.

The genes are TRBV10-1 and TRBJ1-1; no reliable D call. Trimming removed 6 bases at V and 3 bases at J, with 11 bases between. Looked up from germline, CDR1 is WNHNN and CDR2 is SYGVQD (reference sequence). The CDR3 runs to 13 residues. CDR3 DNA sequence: TGCGCCAGCAGATTAACCGGGGACACTGAAGCTTTCTTT. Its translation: CASRLTGDTEAFF.

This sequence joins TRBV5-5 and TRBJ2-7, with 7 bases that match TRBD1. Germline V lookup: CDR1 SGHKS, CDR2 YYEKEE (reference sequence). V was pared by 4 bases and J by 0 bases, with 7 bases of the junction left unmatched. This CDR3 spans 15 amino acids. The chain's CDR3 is CASSRRTGTSYEQYF. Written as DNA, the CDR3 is TGTGCCAGCAGCAGACGGACAGGAACCTCCTACGAGCAGTACTTC.

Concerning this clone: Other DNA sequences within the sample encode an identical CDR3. CDR3 sequence reads: CASSQGASGSYEQYF. In DNA, the CDR3 is TGTGCCAGCAGCCAAGGAGCTAGCGGGTCCTACGAGCAGTACTTC. The chain is built from TRBV14 and TRBJ2-7, with 8 bases lining up with TRBD2. Germline assignment: CDR1 SGHDN and CDR2 FVKESK. After removal of 1 base from V and 1 base from J, the junction contained 3 bases not matched to a gene. The CDR3 contains 15 residues. Combining the CDR3 with reference TRBV14 and TRBJ2-7 gives the whole variable domain EAGVTQFPSHSVIEKGQTVTLRCDPISGHDNLYWYRRVMGKEIKFLLHFVKESKQDESGMPNNRFLAERTGGTYSTLKVQPAELEDSGVYFCASSQGASGSYEQYFGPGTRLTVT.

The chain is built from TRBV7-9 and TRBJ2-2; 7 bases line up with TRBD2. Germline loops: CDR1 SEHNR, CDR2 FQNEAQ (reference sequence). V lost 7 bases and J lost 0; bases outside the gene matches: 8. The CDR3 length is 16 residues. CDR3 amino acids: CASTNGEGPNTGELFF. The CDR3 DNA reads TGTGCCAGCACCAACGGGGAGGGCCCGAACACCGGGGAGCTGTTTTTT.

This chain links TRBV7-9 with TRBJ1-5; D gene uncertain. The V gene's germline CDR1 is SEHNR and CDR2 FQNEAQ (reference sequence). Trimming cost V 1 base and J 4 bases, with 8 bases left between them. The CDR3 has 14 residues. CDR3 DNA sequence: TGTGCCAGCAGCTTAGATAACAATAATCAGCCCCAGCATTTT. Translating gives CASSLDNNNQPQHF.

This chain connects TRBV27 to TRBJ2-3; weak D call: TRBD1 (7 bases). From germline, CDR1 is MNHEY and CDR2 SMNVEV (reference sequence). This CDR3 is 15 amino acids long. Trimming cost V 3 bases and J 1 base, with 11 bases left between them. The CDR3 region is CASSFRGTGTDTQYF. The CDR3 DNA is TGTGCCAGCAGTTTTCGGGGGACAGGCACAGATACGCAGTATTTT.

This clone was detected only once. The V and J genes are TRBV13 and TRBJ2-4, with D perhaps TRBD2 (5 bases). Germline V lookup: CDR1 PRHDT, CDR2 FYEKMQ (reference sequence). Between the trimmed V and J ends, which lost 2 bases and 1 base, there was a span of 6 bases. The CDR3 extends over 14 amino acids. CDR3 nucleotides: TGTGCCAGCAGCTTATCGGGGGCCAAAAACATTCAGTACTTC. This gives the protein CASSLSGAKNIQYF.

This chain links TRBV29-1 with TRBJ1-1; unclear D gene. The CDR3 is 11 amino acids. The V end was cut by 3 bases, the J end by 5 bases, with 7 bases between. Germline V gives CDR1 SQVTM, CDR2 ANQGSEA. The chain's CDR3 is CSVESLTEAFF. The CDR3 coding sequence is TGCAGCGTTGAGTCCCTGACTGAAGCTTTCTTT.

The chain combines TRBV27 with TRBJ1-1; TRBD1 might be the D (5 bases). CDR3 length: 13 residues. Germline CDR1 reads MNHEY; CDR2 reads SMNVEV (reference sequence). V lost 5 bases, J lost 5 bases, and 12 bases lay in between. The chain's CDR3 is CASSGAGGTEAFF. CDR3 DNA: TGTGCCAGCAGTGGGGCCGGGGGGACTGAAGCTTTCTTT.

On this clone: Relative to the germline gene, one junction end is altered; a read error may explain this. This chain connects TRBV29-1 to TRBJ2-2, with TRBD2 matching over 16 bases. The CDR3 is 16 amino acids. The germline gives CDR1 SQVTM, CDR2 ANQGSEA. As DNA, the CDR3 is TGCAGCGTTGAGGGACTAGCGGGAGGGCCTACCGAGGAGCTGTTTTTT. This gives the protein CSVEGLAGGPTEELFF.